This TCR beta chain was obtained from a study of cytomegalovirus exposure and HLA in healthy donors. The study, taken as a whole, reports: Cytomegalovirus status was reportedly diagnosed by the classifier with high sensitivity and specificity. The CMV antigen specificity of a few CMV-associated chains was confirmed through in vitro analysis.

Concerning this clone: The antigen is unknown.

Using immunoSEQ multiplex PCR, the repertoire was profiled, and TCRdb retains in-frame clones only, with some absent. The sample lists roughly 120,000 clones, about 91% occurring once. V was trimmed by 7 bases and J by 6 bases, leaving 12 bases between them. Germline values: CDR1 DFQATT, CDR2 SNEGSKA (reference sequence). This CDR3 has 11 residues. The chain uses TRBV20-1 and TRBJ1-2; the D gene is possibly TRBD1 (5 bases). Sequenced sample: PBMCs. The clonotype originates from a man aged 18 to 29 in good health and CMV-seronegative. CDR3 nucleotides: TGCAGTGGATGGCAGGGCGATGGCTACACCTTC. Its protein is CSGWQGDGYTF.